This TCR beta chain appears in the sequencing data of a study of cytomegalovirus exposure and HLA in healthy donors. Findings and limits, study-wide: Presence/absence comparisons presumed near-even sequencing depth among donors. There were a few CMV-associated chains whose specificity for CMV antigens was confirmed in vitro. The records held CMV serostatus as the only immune exposure information.

V dropped 4 bases and J dropped 3; count of bases not matched to a gene: 10. CDR3 length equals 15 residues. Germline V lookup: CDR1 GTSNPN, CDR2 SVGIG (reference sequence). The primer mix had 60 Vbeta and 13 Jbeta primers. Source study methods: An analysis performed later counted 74 million or so unique TCR beta chains (roughly 10 million of them shared). Assay: immunoSEQ multiplex PCR; the TCRdb copy retains only in-frame clones and omits some. D and trimming come from the DNA, and the V and J calls and clone size come from that table. In total, the table holds 70,000 or so clones. Details on this clone: Antigen: not known.

The chain joins TRBV30 to TRBJ2-7; 9 nucleotides line up with TRBD2. Sequences were obtained from PBMCs. The source is a man in his forties or fifties in good health and CMV-seronegative. The CDR3 region has the DNA TGTGCCTGGACCGGATGGGGGCGGGGGGGCTACGAGCAGTACTTC. Its translation is CAWTGWGRGGYEQYF.